The rows below give T cell receptor beta chains drawn from one sample of a study of T cell repertoires in cytomegalovirus infection. TCRdb processed the reads anew with MiXCR; each CDR3 protein has one entry. The sample lists around 350,000 distinct CDR3 sequences; 15% to 20% were seen once. Input material: PBMCs. The receptors here all came from a human donor in good health (CMV status not recorded). Some clones in this sample may be carry-over from other donors' samples. CDR3s include the opening cysteine and the closing phenylalanine or tryptophan. The D gene is left open where the match is weak. Some rows have no size entry. The others give once, few or many, or a class for an expanded clone.

-,TRBJ1-1,many,TRBV7-2,CASSPYLNTEAFF,TGTGCCAGCAGCCCCTACTTGAACACTGAAGCTTTCTTT
-,TRBJ1-2,-,TRBV2,CASSDSNYGYTF,TGTGCCAGCAGTGACAGTAACTATGGCTACACCTTC
-,TRBJ1-2,many,TRBV27,CASSLSGPRGPRHGYTF,TGTGCCAGCAGTTTATCGGGCCCCCGGGGGCCACGACATGGCTACACCTTC
-,TRBJ2-1,-,TRBV7-9,CASSSLGHLSSYNEQFF,TGTGCCAGCAGCTCTCTCGGACACCTGAGCTCCTACAATGAGCAGTTCTTC
TRBD1,TRBJ1-2,-,TRBV28,CASSLSRRGGSYGYTF,TGTGCCAGCAGTTTATCCCGCAGGGGGGGGTCCTATGGCTACACCTTC
-,TRBJ1-1,many,TRBV7-2,CASSRRQPNTEAFF,TGTGCCAGCAGCCGCCGGCAGCCCAACACTGAAGCTTTCTTT
-,TRBJ1-5,-,TRBV6-6,CASSYSPGDGYNQPQHF,TGTGCCAGCAGTTACTCGCCCGGGGACGGCTACAATCAGCCCCAGCATTTT
TRBD1,TRBJ2-1,few,TRBV19,CASSTGTGAYNEQFF,TGTGCCAGTAGTACCGGGACAGGGGCCTACAATGAGCAGTTCTTC
-,TRBJ2-2,few,TRBV4-3,CASSQDPAGENTGELFF,TGCGCCAGCAGCCAAGATCCGGCAGGGGAAAACACCGGGGAGCTGTTTTTT
-,TRBJ2-1,-,TRBV7-2,CASSTGGEEFF,TGTGCCAGCAGCACCGGAGGGGAGGAGTTCTTC
-,TRBJ2-1,-,TRBV6-2/TRBV6-3,CASRDPGEDEQFF,TGTGCCAGCAGAGATCCGGGGGAGGATGAGCAGTTCTTC
-,TRBJ2-1,-,TRBV14,CASSHLEFEQFF,TGTGCCAGCAGCCATCTAGAGTTTGAGCAGTTCTTC
TRBD1,TRBJ1-5,-,TRBV20-1,CSARRQGERGQPQHF,TGCAGTGCTAGAAGACAGGGGGAAAGGGGTCAGCCCCAGCATTTT
-,TRBJ1-5,many,TRBV7-2,CASSLALRSGPQHF,TGTGCCAGCAGCTTAGCTCTGCGGTCCGGACCCCAGCATTTT
TRBD2,TRBJ2-3,many,TRBV10-3,CAISESLAVGTDTQYF,TGTGCCATCAGTGAGTCTCTAGCGGTGGGCACAGATACGCAGTATTTT
TRBD2,TRBJ2-5,many,TRBV7-2,CASSPGLASQETQYF,TGTGCCAGCAGCCCGGGACTAGCGAGCCAAGAGACCCAGTACTTC
TRBD2,TRBJ2-3,-,TRBV4-1,CASSQGPPGVAGGLDTQYF,TGCGCCAGCAGCCAAGGCCCGCCAGGGGTGGCGGGGGGGCTTGATACGCAGTATTTT